A single sample gave rise to the 5 T cell receptor beta chains below, sequenced in a study of blood T cell repertoires in COVID-19. Assay used: immunoSEQ multiplex PCR; TCRdb lists only in-frame clones, some missing. The sample holds some 77,000 clones, around 87% seen once. Material: peripheral blood. Receptors were obtained from a woman of 80 years or more with active or convalescent COVID-19.

The chain couples TRBV14 to TRBJ2-6; 8 bases line up with TRBD1. This CDR3 region has 16 residues. Looked up from germline, CDR1 is SGHDN and CDR2 is FVKESK. The J segment lost 6 bases and the V segment lost 6 bases, leaving 10 bases of the junction unmatched. The CDR3 DNA follows: TGTGCCAGCAGTCCCCCGGGACAGGTCACGGCCAACGTCCTGACTTTC. Translation: CASSPPGQVTANVLTF.

This chain joins TRBV5-1 and TRBJ2-1; 8 bases match TRBD1. Germline V gene data show CDR1 as SGHRS and CDR2 as YFSETQ. V shed 0 bases, J shed 6 bases, and the junction held 2 bases outside the gene matches. The CDR3 spans 14 residues. CDR3 bases: TGCGCCAGCAGCTTGGGCAGGGGGCTCAATGAGCAGTTCTTC. Translation: CASSLGRGLNEQFF.

This sequence joins TRBV2 and TRBJ2-5; 10 bases are a match to TRBD1. V gave up 5 bases and J gave up 5 bases; unmatched junction bases: 8. CDR3 size: 15 residues. Looked up from germline, CDR1 is SNHLY and CDR2 is FYNNEI. CDR3 protein: CASSSDRGYGETQYF. The CDR3 DNA reads TGTGCCAGCAGTTCGGACAGGGGGTATGGGGAGACCCAGTACTTC.

The chain is built from TRBV18 and TRBJ2-3; 7 positions match TRBD1. Germline loops: CDR1 KGHSH, CDR2 LQKENI. V shed 4 bases, J shed 3 bases, and the junction held 4 bases outside the gene matches. The CDR3 length is 14 residues. CDR3 DNA sequence: TGTGCCAGCTCACATCGACAGGGAACAGATACGCAGTATTTT. It encodes CASSHRQGTDTQYF.

The chain combines TRBV7-8 with TRBJ2-5, with D possibly matching TRBD1 (5 bases). The CDR3 extends over 13 amino acids. V was pared by 6 bases and J by 5 bases, with 13 bases between. Germline loops: CDR1 SGHVS, CDR2 FQNEAQ. Written as DNA, the CDR3 is TGTGCCAGCAGTCTAGGGGTTCGGGAGACCCAGTACTTC. It encodes CASSLGVRETQYF.